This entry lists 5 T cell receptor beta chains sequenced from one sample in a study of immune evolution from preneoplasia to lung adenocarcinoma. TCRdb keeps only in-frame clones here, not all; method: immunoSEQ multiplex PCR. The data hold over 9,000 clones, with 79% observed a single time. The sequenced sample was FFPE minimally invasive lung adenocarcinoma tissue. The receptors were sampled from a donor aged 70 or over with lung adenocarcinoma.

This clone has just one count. The CDR3 spells CASSLPPGLQYNEQFF. In nucleotides, the CDR3 is TGTGCCAGCAGTTTACCCCCCGGACTACAATACAATGAGCAGTTCTTC. The chain uses TRBV28 and TRBJ2-1, with D possibly matching TRBD2 (6 bases). This CDR3 spans 16 amino acids. Germline V gene data show CDR1 as MDHEN and CDR2 as SYDVKM. Trimming took 2 bases from V and 4 from J, leaving 15 bases between them.

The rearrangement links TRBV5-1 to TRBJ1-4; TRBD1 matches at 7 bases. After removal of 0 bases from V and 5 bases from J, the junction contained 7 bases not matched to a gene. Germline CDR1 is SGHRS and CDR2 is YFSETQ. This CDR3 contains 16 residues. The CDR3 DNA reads TGCGCCAGCAGCTTGGAAGCCGGGACAGCGAATGAAAAACTGTTTTTT. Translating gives CASSLEAGTANEKLFF.

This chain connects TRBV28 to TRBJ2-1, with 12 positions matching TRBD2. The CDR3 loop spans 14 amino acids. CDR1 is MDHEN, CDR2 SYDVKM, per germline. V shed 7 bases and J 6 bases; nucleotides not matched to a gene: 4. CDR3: CASTTSGRINEQFF. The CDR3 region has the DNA TGTGCCAGCACCACTAGCGGGAGGATCAATGAGCAGTTCTTC.

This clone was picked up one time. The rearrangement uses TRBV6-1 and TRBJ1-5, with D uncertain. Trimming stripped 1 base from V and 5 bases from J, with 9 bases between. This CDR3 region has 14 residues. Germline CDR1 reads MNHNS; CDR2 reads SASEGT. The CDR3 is CASSEEAGDQPQHF. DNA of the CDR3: TGTGCCAGCAGTGAAGAGGCAGGCGATCAGCCCCAGCATTTT.

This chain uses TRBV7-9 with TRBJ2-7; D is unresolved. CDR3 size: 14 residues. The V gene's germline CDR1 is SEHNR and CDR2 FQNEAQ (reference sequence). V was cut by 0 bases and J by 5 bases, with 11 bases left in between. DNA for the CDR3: TGTGCCAGCAGCTTAGCGCAGGTTTCCGACGAGCAGTACTTC. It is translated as CASSLAQVSDEQYF.